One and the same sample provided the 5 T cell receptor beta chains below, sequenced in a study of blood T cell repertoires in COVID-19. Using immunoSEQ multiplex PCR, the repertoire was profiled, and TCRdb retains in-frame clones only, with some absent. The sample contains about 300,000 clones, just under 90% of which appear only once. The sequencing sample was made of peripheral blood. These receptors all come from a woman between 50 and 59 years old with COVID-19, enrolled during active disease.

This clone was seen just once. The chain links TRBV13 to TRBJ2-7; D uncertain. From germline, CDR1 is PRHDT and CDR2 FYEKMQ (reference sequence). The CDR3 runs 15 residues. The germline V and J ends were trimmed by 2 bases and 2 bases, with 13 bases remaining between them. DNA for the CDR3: TGTGCCAGCAGCTTATCGGTTCCTACTACCTACGAGCAGTACTTC. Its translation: CASSLSVPTTYEQYF.

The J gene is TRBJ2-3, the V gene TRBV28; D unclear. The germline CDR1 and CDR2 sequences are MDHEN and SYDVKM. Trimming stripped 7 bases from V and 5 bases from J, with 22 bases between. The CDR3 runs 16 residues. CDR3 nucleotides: TGTGCCAGCACTTCGGGTGGTACCGGAATCAAAGATACGCAGTATTTT. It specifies CASTSGGTGIKDTQYF.

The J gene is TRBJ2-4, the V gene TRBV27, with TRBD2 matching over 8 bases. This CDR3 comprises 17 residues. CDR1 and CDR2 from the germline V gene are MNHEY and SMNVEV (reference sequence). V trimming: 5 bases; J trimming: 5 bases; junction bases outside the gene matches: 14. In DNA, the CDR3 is TGTGCCAGCAGTCGAAATATAGCGGGATCGGCCGAAAACATTCAGTACTTC. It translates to CASSRNIAGSAENIQYF.

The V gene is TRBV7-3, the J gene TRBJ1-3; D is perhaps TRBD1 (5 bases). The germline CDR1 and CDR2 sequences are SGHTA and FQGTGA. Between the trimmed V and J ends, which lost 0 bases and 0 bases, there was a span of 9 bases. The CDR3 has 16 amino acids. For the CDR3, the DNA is TGTGCCAGCAGCTTAACGCCGGGGGGCTCTGGAAACACCATATATTTT. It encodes CASSLTPGGSGNTIYF.

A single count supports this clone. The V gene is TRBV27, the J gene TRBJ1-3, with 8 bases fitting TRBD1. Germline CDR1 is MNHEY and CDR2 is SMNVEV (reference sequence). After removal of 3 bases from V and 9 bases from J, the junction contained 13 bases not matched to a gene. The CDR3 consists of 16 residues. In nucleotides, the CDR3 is TGTGCCAGCAGTTTGACAGGGGTTATGGGGAGTGGCACCATATATTTT. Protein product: CASSLTGVMGSGTIYF.